The clone carrying this T cell receptor beta chain was observed many times. Under the authors' procedure: Estimation of nucleated cell counts relied on the amplification of reference gene primers. TCRdb keeps only in-frame clones here, not all; method: immunoSEQ multiplex PCR. V and J calls and clone size follow that table, whereas D and trimming were derived from the DNA. This sample has a few hundred thousand clones, with approximately 92% found just once. Germline V gene sequence: CDR1 ENHRY, CDR2 SYGVKD. Between the trimmed V and J ends, which lost 6 bases and 7 bases, there was a span of 18 bases. CDR3 length: 14 residues. This record comes from a study of blood T cell repertoires in COVID-19. Study overall: Samples came from the United States, Italy and Spain, spanning acute and convalescent COVID-19. T cells, B-cell-depleted T cells, or PBMCs supplied cDNA or gDNA.

The receptor was isolated from a woman aged 40 to 49 who had recovered from COVID-19. V is TRBV10-3 and J is TRBJ1-2; D might be TRBD1 (6 bases). The specimen sequenced was peripheral blood. In nucleotides, the CDR3 is TGTGCCATCAGCAGGGAAACAGGGACCTCTGGCTACACCTTC. Its translation: CAISRETGTSGYTF.